This T cell receptor beta chain was sequenced in a study of T cells in localized non-small cell lung cancer. Study-level findings and limits: In adjacent lung, a median around 55 of the top 100 tumor clones were found.

Worth noting for this clone: Its cognate antigen is unknown.

Germline V gene data show CDR1 as MDHEN and CDR2 as SYDVKM. V was pared by 8 bases and J by 7 bases, with 24 bases between. The CDR3 runs to 16 residues. Clones were sequenced by immunoSEQ multiplex PCR, and TCRdb holds only the in-frame ones, with some missing. The table records tens of thousands of clones, almost 85% of them present only once. The chain recombines TRBV28 with TRBJ1-5; D call uncertain. The material was peripheral blood, obtained before any cancer treatment. This clonotype was obtained from a man between 40 and 69 years old with stage I lung adenocarcinoma. For the CDR3, the DNA is TGTGCCAGCCAACGAGCCGGGCCCTTCGAGGGCCAGCCCCAGCATTTT. Translated, it gives CASQRAGPFEGQPQHF.